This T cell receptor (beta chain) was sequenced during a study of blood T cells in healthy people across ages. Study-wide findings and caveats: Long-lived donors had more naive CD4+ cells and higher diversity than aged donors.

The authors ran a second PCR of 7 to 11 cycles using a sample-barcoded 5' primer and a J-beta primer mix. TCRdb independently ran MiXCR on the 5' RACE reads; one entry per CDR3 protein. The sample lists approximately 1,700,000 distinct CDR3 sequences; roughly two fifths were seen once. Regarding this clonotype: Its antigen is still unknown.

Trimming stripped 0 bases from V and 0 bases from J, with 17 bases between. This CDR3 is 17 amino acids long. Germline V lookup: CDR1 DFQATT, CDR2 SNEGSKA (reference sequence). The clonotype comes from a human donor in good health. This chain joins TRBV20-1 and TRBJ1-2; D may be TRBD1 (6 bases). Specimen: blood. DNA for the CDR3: TGCAGTGCTAGAGATCTTTGGAGGGGGGGAGCTAACTATGGCTACACCTTC. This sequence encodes CSARDLWRGGANYGYTF.